Listed below are T cell receptor beta chains from one sample, sequenced in a study of cytomegalovirus exposure and HLA in healthy donors. Profiling relied on immunoSEQ multiplex PCR, and the TCRdb table lists in-frame clones only, not all of them. This sample has roughly 140,000 clones, with about 79% found just once. The sample comprised PBMCs. These receptors were taken from a male donor in good health and CMV-seronegative. CDR3s include the opening cysteine and the closing phenylalanine or tryptophan. The D gene is left open where the match is weak. Only part of the rows carry a size: once, few, many, or a class if the clone is expanded.

cdr3_length	j_call	d_call	v_call	clone_size	cdr3_aa	cdr3_nt
17	TRBJ2-4	TRBD1	TRBV29-1	once	CSADEGQGGGGVNIQYF	TGCAGCGCCGACGAAGGACAGGGTGGAGGTGGGGTAAACATTCAGTACTTC
11	TRBJ2-7	-	TRBV6-5	-	CASMSSDEQYF	TGTGCCAGCATGTCTTCCGACGAGCAGTACTTC
17	TRBJ1-1	-	TRBV14	-	CASSQENFRGKNTEAFF	TGTGCCAGCAGCCAAGAAAATTTTAGAGGAAAGAACACTGAAGCTTTCTTT
14	TRBJ2-7	-	TRBV5-1	-	CASSAGQLNYEQYF	TGCGCCAGCAGCGCGGGACAGCTTAACTACGAGCAGTACTTC
17	TRBJ2-5	TRBD2	TRBV12-5	-	CASGLVISGLAQETQYF	TGTGCTAGTGGTTTGGTAATTTCGGGACTAGCCCAAGAGACCCAGTACTTC
14	TRBJ2-7	-	TRBV27	-	CASSFTGKVNEQYF	TGTGCCAGCAGTTTTACAGGGAAAGTAAACGAGCAGTACTTC
11	TRBJ1-1	TRBD1	TRBV2	-	CASRGTVEAFF	TGTGCCAGCAGGGGGACAGTCGAAGCTTTCTTT
16	TRBJ2-3	TRBD2	TRBV4-3	-	CASSQEGLVRTDTQYF	TGCGCCAGCAGCCAAGAGGGACTAGTCCGCACAGATACGCAGTATTTT
17	TRBJ1-2	TRBD1	TRBV9	once	CASSVVAGGASNYGYTF	TGTGCCAGCAGCGTAGTGGCAGGGGGCGCCTCTAACTATGGCTACACCTTC
14	TRBJ2-7	TRBD2	TRBV6-5	-	CASKRTSGTGEQCF	TGTGCCAGCAAACGGACTAGCGGGACAGGCGAGCAGTGCTTC
14	TRBJ1-1	-	TRBV11-2	-	CASSFRSLNTEAFF	TGTGCCAGCAGCTTTCGGAGCCTGAACACTGAAGCTTTCTTT
16	TRBJ2-1	-	TRBV5-4	-	CASSPEGDSSYNEQFF	TGTGCCAGCAGCCCGGAGGGGGACAGCTCCTACAATGAGCAGTTCTTC
13	TRBJ1-1	-	TRBV6-1	-	CASRPGHITEAFF	TGTGCCAGCAGACCCGGACACATAACTGAAGCTTTCTTT
15	TRBJ2-5	TRBD2	TRBV19	few	CASSILAGDQETQYF	TGTGCCAGTAGTATCCTGGCGGGGGATCAAGAGACCCAGTACTTC
15	TRBJ2-7	TRBD1	TRBV4-1	-	CASSQMGRGSYEQYF	TGCGCCAGCAGCCAAATGGGCAGGGGGTCCTACGAGCAGTACTTC
16	TRBJ2-3	-	TRBV7-3	-	CASSLMGGASTDTRYF	TGTGCCAGCAGCTTAATGGGCGGGGCTAGCACAGATACGCGGTATTTT
16	TRBJ1-5	-	TRBV7-9	few	CASSLVDGTRNQPQHF	TGTGCCAGCAGCTTAGTGGACGGGACACGCAATCAGCCCCAGCATTTT
15	TRBJ1-1	-	TRBV6-5	-	CASSYSPGVVIEAFF	TGTGCCAGCAGTTACTCGCCGGGGGTTGTAATTGAAGCTTTCTTT
14	TRBJ2-1	-	TRBV30	few	CAWTFGGSYNEQFF	TGTGCCTGGACCTTCGGAGGGAGCTACAATGAGCAGTTCTTC
13	TRBJ1-2	-	TRBV7-2	-	CASSLDPGYGYTF	TGTGCCAGCAGCTTAGACCCGGGCTATGGCTACACCTTC
15	TRBJ2-7	-	TRBV19	-	CASSPRTVESDEQYF	TGTGCCAGTAGTCCGAGGACAGTGGAGAGCGACGAGCAGTACTTC
13	TRBJ2-5	-	TRBV5-6	-	CASSLGTNLAQYF	TGTGCCAGCAGCTTGGGGACAAACCTAGCCCAGTACTTC
13	TRBJ2-7	TRBD2	TRBV2	few	CASGVGGPYEQYF	TGTGCCAGCGGGGTGGGAGGGCCTTACGAGCAGTACTTC
14	TRBJ1-5	-	TRBV19	once	CASSLGGRDQPQHF	TGTGCCAGTAGTTTGGGCGGCAGGGATCAGCCCCAGCATTTT
15	TRBJ1-2	-	TRBV4-2	-	CASSRGGDGLYGYTF	TGTGCCAGCAGCCGAGGGGGAGACGGTCTTTATGGCTACACCTTC
16	TRBJ2-1	TRBD1	TRBV29-1	-	CSVEGQGAVTYNEQFF	TGCAGCGTAGAAGGACAGGGGGCCGTGACCTACAATGAGCAGTTCTTC
16	TRBJ1-3	TRBD1	TRBV18	-	CASSDGQGKTGNTIYF	TGTGCCAGCTCAGACGGACAGGGGAAGACTGGAAACACCATATATTTT
16	TRBJ2-1	TRBD2	TRBV5-1	-	CASSLEGLAAYNEQFF	TGCGCCAGCAGCTTGGAGGGACTAGCGGCCTACAATGAGCAGTTCTTC
15	TRBJ2-7	-	TRBV27	-	CASSPRAGGTYEQYF	TGTGCCAGCAGTCCCCGGGCAGGGGGGACCTACGAGCAGTACTTC
15	TRBJ2-2	TRBD2	TRBV5-1	-	CASSVSGISTGELFF	TGCGCCAGCAGCGTCAGCGGGATATCCACCGGGGAGCTGTTTTTT
13	TRBJ1-2	-	TRBV29-1	-	CSVQTGSNYGYTF	TGCAGCGTCCAGACAGGCTCAAACTATGGCTACACCTTC
16	TRBJ1-3	-	TRBV29-1	-	CSVEGRSPSSGNTIYF	TGCAGCGTTGAAGGACGGAGCCCAAGCTCTGGAAACACCATATATTTT
12	TRBJ2-1	TRBD2	TRBV10-3	few	CAIRIAGGGQFF	TGTGCCATCAGAATAGCGGGAGGCGGGCAGTTCTTC
14	TRBJ2-3	-	TRBV5-1	-	CASSLPTGTDTQYF	TGCGCCAGCAGCTTGCCCACAGGGACAGATACGCAGTATTTT
16	TRBJ1-5	TRBD1	TRBV19	-	CASSIDHRGRGQPQHF	TGTGCCAGTAGTATAGATCACAGGGGAAGGGGTCAGCCCCAGCATTTT
13	TRBJ1-3	-	TRBV9	once	CASSQGSGNTIYF	TGTGCCAGCAGCCAGGGCTCTGGAAACACCATATATTTT
16	TRBJ2-2	-	TRBV7-9	-	CSSSEPGLANTGELFF	TGTTCCAGCAGCGAGCCAGGTTTAGCGAACACCGGGGAGCTGTTTTTT
16	TRBJ2-6	-	TRBV2	once	CASSDYGESGANVLTF	TGTGCCAGCAGTGATTACGGGGAATCTGGGGCCAACGTCCTGACTTTC
14	TRBJ1-1	TRBD1	TRBV5-1	-	CASSWGDSWAEAFF	TGCGCCAGCAGCTGGGGGGACAGCTGGGCTGAAGCTTTCTTT
14	TRBJ2-7	-	TRBV7-5	-	CARSFPPYSYEQYF	TGTGCCAGAAGCTTTCCCCCGTACTCCTACGAGCAGTACTTC
14	TRBJ1-6	-	TRBV5-4	-	CASSLRRDNSPLHF	TGTGCCAGCAGCTTGCGACGGGATAATTCACCCCTCCACTTT
14	TRBJ2-3	-	TRBV6-4	few	CASSGGRDTDTQYF	TGTGCCAGCAGTGGGGGGCGCGACACAGATACGCAGTATTTT
14	TRBJ2-1	TRBD1	TRBV2	-	CVSSRDRGSNEQFF	TGTGTCAGCAGCCGGGACAGGGGCAGCAATGAGCAGTTCTTC
15	TRBJ1-6	TRBD1	TRBV6-5	-	CASSYSTGLVSPLHF	TGTGCCAGCAGTTACTCGACAGGGTTGGTTTCACCCCTCCACTTT
13	TRBJ2-1	-	TRBV29-1	-	CSVETPNNNEQFF	TGCAGCGTAGAAACCCCAAACAACAATGAGCAGTTCTTC
17	TRBJ2-7	-	TRBV21-1	-	CASSKVALLAGAYEQYF	TGTGCCAGCAGCAAAGTAGCCCTACTAGCGGGGGCCTACGAGCAGTACTTC
15	TRBJ1-2	-	TRBV6-5	once	CASSLSTGGHYGYTF	TGTGCCAGCAGTTTGAGCACGGGGGGGCACTATGGCTACACCTTC
15	TRBJ2-5	TRBD2	TRBV11-2	-	CASSISGGAVETQYF	TGTGCCAGCAGCATTAGCGGGGGGGCCGTGGAGACCCAGTACTTC
15	TRBJ1-1	TRBD1	TRBV4-3	-	CASSQRGQGNTEAFF	TGCGCCAGCAGCCAGCGAGGACAGGGAAACACTGAAGCTTTCTTT
17	TRBJ1-3	-	TRBV7-9	once	CASSLRGGLDSGNTIYF	TGTGCCAGCAGCTTAAGAGGAGGCCTCGACTCTGGAAACACCATATATTTT
16	TRBJ2-5	TRBD1	TRBV7-9	-	CASSPKPTGGWETQYF	TGTGCCAGCAGCCCTAAACCTACAGGGGGCTGGGAGACCCAGTACTTC
15	TRBJ2-3	-	TRBV5-5	-	CASSRGTPRPDTQYF	TGTGCCAGCAGCCGAGGGACTCCCCGTCCAGATACGCAGTATTTT